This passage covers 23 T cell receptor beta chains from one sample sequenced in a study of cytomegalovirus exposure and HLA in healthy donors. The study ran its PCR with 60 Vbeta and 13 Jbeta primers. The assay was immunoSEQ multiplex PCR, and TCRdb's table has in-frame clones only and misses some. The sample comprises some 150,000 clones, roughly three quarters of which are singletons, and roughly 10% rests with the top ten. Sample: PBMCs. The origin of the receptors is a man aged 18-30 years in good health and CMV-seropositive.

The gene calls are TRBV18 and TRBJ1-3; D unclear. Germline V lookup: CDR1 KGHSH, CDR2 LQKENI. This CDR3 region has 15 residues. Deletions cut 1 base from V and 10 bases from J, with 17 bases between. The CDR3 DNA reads TGTGCCAGCTCACCACGCGCGACACCGACGGATACCATATATTTT. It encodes CASSPRATPTDTIYF.

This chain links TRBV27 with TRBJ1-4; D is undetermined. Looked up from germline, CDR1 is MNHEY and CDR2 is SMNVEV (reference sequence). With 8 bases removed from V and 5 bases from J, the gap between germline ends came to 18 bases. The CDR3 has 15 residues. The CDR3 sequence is CASRIRTNRNEKLFF. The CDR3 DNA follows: TGTGCCAGCCGAATCCGAACTAATCGGAATGAAAAACTGTTTTTT. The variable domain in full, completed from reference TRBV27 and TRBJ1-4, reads EAQVTQNPRYLITVTGKKLTVTCSQNMNHEYMSWYRQDPGLGLRQIYYSMNVEVTDKGDVPEGYKVSRKEKRNFPLILESPSPNQTSLYFCASRIRTNRNEKLFFGSGTQLSVL.

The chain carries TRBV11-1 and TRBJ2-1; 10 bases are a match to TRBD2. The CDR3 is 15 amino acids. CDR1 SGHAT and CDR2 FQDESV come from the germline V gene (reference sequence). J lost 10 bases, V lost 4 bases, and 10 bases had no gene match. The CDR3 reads CASSSAGLAVSEQFF. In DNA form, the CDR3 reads TGTGCCAGCAGCTCGGCAGGACTAGCGGTCTCAGAGCAGTTCTTC.

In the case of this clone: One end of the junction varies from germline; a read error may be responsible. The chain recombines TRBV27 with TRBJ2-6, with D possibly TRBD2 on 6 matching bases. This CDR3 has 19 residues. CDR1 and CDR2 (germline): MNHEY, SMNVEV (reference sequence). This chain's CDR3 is CASSLSIRDSSRGANGLTF. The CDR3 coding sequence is TGTGCCAGCAGTTTATCGATCCGGGACTCGTCACGCGGGGCCAACGGCCTGACTTTC.

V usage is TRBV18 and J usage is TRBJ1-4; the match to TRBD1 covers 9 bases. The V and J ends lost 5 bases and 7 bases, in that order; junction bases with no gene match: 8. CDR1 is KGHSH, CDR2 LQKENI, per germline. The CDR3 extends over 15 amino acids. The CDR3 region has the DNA TGTGCCAGCTCAGGTTCCGGGACAGGGCGTGAAAAACTGTTTTTT. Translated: CASSGSGTGREKLFF.

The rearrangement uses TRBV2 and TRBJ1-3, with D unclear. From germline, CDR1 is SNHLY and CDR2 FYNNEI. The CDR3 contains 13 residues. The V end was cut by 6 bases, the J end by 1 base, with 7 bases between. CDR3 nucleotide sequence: TGTGCCAGCAGCCTGGAGTCTGGAAACACCATATATTTT. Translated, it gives CASSLESGNTIYF.

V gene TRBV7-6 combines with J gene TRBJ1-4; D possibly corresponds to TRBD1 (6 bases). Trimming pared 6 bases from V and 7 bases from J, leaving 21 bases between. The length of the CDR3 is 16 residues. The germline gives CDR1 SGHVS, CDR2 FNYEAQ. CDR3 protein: CASSFRYRDTVEKLFF. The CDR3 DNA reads TGTGCCAGCAGTTTTCGCTACAGGGACACCGTTGAAAAACTGTTTTTT. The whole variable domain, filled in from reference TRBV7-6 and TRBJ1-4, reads GAGVSQSPRYKVTKRGQDVALRCDPISGHVSLYWYRQALGQGPEFLTYFNYEAQQDKSGLPNDRFSAERPEGSISTLTIQRTEQRDSAMYRCASSFRYRDTVEKLFFGSGTQLSVL.

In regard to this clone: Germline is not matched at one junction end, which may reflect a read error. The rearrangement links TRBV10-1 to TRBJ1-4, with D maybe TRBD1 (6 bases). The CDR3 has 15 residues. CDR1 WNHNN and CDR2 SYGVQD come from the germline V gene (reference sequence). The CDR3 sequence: CTSRTGKATNEKLFF. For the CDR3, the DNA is TGCACCAGCAGAACAGGGAAGGCAACTAATGAAAAACTGTTTTTT.

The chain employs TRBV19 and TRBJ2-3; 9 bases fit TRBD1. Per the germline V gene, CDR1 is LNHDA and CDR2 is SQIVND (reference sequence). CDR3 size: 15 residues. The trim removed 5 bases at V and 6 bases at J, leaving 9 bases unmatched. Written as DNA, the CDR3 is TGTGCCAGTAGTTCCTCGGACAGGGGTGTGGATACGCAGTATTTT. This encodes CASSSSDRGVDTQYF.

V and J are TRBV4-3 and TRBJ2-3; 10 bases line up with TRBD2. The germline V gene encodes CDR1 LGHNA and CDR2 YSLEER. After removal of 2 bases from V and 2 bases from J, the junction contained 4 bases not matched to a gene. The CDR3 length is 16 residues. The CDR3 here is CASSQLLAGATDTQYF. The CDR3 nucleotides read TGCGCCAGCAGCCAACTCCTAGCGGGGGCCACAGATACGCAGTATTTT.

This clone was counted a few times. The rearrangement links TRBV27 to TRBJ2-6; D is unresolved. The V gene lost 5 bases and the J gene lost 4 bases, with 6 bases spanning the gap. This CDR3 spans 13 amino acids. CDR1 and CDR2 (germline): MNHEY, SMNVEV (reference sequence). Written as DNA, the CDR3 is TGTGCCAGCAGTCTTTCCGGGGCCAACGTCCTGACTTTC. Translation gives CASSLSGANVLTF.

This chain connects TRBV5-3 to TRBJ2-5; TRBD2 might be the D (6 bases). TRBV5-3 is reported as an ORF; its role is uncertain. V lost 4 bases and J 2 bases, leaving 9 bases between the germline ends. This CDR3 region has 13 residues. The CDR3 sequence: CARSRRGQETQYF. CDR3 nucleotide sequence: TGTGCCAGAAGCAGGCGGGGTCAAGAGACCCAGTACTTC.

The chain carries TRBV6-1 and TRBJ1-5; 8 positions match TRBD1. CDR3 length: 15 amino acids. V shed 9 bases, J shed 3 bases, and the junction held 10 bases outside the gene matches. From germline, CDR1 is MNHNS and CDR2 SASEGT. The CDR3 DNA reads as TGTGCCAGTGCCCTAGGGACAGGCCTCAATCAGCCCCAGCATTTT. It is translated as CASALGTGLNQPQHF.

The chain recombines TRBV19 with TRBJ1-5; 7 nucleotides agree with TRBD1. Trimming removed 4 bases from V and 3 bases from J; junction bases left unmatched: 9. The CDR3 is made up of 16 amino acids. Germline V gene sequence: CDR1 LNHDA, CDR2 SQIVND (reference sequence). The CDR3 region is CASSRVTGDLNQPQHF. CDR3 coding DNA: TGTGCCAGTAGTAGAGTTACAGGGGACCTCAATCAGCCCCAGCATTTT.

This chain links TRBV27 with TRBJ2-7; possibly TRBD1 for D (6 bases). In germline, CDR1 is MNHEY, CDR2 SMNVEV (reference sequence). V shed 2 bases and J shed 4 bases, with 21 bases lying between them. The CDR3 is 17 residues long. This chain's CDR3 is CASSLRFVGRGFYEQYF. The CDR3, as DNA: TGTGCCAGCAGTTTAAGATTCGTCGGCAGGGGTTTTTACGAGCAGTACTTC.

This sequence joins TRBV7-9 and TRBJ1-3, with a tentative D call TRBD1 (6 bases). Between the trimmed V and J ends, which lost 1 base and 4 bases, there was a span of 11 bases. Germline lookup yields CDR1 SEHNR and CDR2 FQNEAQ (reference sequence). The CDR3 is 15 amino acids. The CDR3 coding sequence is TGTGCCAGCAGCTTAGTCCAGGGGCGAGGAAACACCATATATTTT. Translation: CASSLVQGRGNTIYF.

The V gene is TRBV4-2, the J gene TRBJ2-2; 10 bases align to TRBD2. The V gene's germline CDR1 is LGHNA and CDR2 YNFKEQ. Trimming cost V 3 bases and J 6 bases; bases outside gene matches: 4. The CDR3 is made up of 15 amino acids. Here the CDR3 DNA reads TGTGCCAGCAGCCATCTAGCGGGGGATTCCGGGGAGCTGTTTTTT. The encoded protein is CASSHLAGDSGELFF.

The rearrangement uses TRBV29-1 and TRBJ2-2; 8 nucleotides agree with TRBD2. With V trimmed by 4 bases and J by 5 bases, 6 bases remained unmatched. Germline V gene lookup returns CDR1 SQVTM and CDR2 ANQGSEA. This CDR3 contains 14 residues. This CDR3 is CSVAREGWTGELFF. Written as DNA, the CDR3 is TGCAGCGTTGCCCGGGAGGGTTGGACCGGGGAGCTGTTTTTT.

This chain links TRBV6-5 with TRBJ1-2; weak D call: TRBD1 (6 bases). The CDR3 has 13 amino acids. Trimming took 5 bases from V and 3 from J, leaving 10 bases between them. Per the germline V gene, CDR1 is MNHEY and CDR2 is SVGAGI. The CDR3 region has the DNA TGTGCCAGCAGTCCCGGACAGTACTATGGCTACACCTTC. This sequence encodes CASSPGQYYGYTF.

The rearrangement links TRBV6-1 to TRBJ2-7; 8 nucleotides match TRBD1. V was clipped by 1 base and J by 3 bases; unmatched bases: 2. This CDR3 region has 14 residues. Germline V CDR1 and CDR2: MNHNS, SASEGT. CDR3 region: CASSEGQGSYEQYF. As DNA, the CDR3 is TGTGCCAGCAGTGAAGGACAGGGGAGCTACGAGCAGTACTTC.

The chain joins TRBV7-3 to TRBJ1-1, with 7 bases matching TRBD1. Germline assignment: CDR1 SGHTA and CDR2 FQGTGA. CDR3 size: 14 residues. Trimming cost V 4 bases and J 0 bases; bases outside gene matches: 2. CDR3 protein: CASSSTGLNTEAFF. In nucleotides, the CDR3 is TGTGCCAGCAGCTCGACAGGGTTGAACACTGAAGCTTTCTTT.

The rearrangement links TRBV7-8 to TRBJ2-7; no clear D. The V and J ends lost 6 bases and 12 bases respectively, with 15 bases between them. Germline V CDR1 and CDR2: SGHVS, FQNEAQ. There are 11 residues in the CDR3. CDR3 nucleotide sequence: TGTGCCAGCAGGCCAGAACCCCGTTCGTACTTC. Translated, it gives CASRPEPRSYF.

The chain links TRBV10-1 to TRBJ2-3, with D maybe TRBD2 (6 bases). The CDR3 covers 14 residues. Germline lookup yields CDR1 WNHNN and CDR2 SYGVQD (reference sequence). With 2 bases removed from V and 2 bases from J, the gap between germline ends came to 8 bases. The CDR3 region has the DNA TGCGCCAGCAGTGAGGCGGGGTACACAGATACGCAGTATTTT. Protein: CASSEAGYTDTQYF.